The clone carrying this T cell receptor (beta chain) has at least ten counts. The sample originates from a study of spatial heterogeneity in lung cancer. Described time point: blood at routine non-recurrence follow-up after resection. TCRdb analysed the 5' RACE reads with MiXCR anew, one entry per CDR3 protein. Altogether roughly 70,000 distinct CDR3 sequences are present, around 8.9% being singletons, with the ten largest covering under 2.5%. The input for sequencing was PBMCs, taken at follow-up. This sequence originates from a female donor with early-stage non-small cell lung cancer.

The CDR3, as DNA: TGTGCCAGCAGTTACAATCCAACGCCCGGCAGATATTCTGGGGCCAACGTCCTGACTTTC. This gives the protein CASSYNPTPGRYSGANVLTF. This chain connects TRBV6-2 or TRBV6-3 to TRBJ2-6; D is undetermined. V was shortened by 2 bases and J by 1 base, with 21 bases between the two germline ends. CDR1 and CDR2 (germline): MNHEY, SVGEGT. The length of the CDR3 is 20 residues.